This is a list of T cell receptor beta chains from one sample in a study of blood T cell repertoires in COVID-19. Method: immunoSEQ multiplex PCR; TCRdb's copy keeps in-frame clones and lacks some. This table holds tens of thousands of clones, about 87% found once. Material for sequencing was peripheral blood. Receptors were obtained from a human donor in a cohort sampled during active COVID-19. CDR3s include the opening cysteine and the closing phenylalanine or tryptophan. A D gene is named only where the DNA matches it firmly. The size field is filled for only some rows; it gives once, few, many or a size class.

V	J	D	size	CDR3	DNA
TRBV10-3	TRBJ2-7	TRBD1	NA	CAISEKGQGVIEQYF	TGTGCCATCAGTGAAAAGGGACAGGGGGTTATCGAGCAGTACTTC
TRBV9	TRBJ2-3	TRBD1	NA	CASSATPGQGLGADTQYF	TGTGCCAGCAGCGCCACTCCCGGACAGGGATTAGGCGCAGATACGCAGTATTTT
TRBV5-1	TRBJ1-1	NA	NA	CASSLYGGATEAFF	TGCGCCAGCAGCTTGTACGGGGGGGCTACTGAAGCTTTCTTT
TRBV12-3/TRBV12-4	TRBJ1-1	NA	NA	CASKSDRNTEAFF	TGTGCCAGCAAATCGGACAGGAACACTGAAGCTTTCTTT
TRBV14	TRBJ1-2	NA	NA	CASSQDTDWGYTF	TGTGCCAGCAGCCAAGACACCGACTGGGGCTACACCTTC
TRBV14	TRBJ2-1	NA	NA	CASSHLRGASDEQFF	TGTGCCAGCAGCCATCTTAGGGGCGCCTCAGATGAGCAGTTCTTC
TRBV6-1	TRBJ1-5	NA	NA	CASSESGGNQPQHF	TGTGCCAGCAGTGAATCAGGGGGCAATCAGCCCCAGCATTTT
TRBV19	TRBJ1-5	TRBD1	NA	CASSITGGMEPQHF	TGTGCCAGTAGTATAACAGGGGGGATGGAGCCCCAGCATTTT
TRBV10-2	TRBJ2-3	TRBD2	once	CASRGVAGGTDTQYF	TGCGCCAGCAGGGGGGTAGCGGGGGGCACAGATACGCAGTATTTT
TRBV15	TRBJ1-1	NA	NA	CATSGRRGTEAFF	TGTGCCACCAGCGGGAGGCGTGGCACTGAAGCTTTCTTT
TRBV28	TRBJ1-6	NA	NA	CASSLETPSPLHF	TGTGCCAGCAGTTTAGAGACACCCTCACCCCTCCACTTT
TRBV9	TRBJ1-5	NA	NA	CASSEGPQGQPQHF	TGTGCCAGCAGCGAGGGACCACAGGGACAGCCCCAGCATTTT
TRBV5-4	TRBJ1-1	NA	NA	CASSPRQPNTEAFF	TGTGCCAGCAGCCCCCGACAGCCCAACACTGAAGCTTTCTTT
TRBV19	TRBJ2-3	NA	NA	CASSILASLTDTQYF	TGTGCCAGTAGTATATTGGCTAGCCTCACAGATACGCAGTATTTT
TRBV9	TRBJ2-5	TRBD2	NA	CASSLRSAGGTQETQYF	TGTGCCAGCAGCTTGAGGTCGGCGGGGGGAACTCAAGAGACCCAGTACTTC
TRBV19	TRBJ1-5	TRBD1	NA	CASSRWTGEALNQPQHF	TGTGCCAGTAGCCGGTGGACAGGGGAGGCGCTCAATCAGCCCCAGCATTTT
TRBV19	TRBJ2-2	TRBD2	NA	CASSISGGDTGELFF	TGTGCCAGTAGTATATCCGGGGGGGACACCGGGGAGCTGTTTTTT
TRBV27	TRBJ1-6	NA	NA	CASSVQGYDSPLHF	TGTGCCAGCAGTGTACAGGGTTACGATTCACCCCTCCACTTT
TRBV19	TRBJ2-2	TRBD2	NA	CASKPPSGGPGTGELFF	TGTGCCAGTAAGCCGCCTAGCGGGGGGCCGGGCACCGGGGAGCTGTTTTTT
TRBV7-2	TRBJ1-5	NA	NA	CATQAGFSNQPQHF	TGTGCCACCCAGGCGGGATTTAGCAATCAGCCCCAGCATTTT
TRBV28	TRBJ1-6	NA	NA	CASTSLVSSYNSPLHF	TGTGCCAGCACGAGCCTGGTGAGCTCCTATAATTCACCCCTCCACTTT
TRBV19	TRBJ2-2	TRBD1	NA	CASSRSYRTGSTGELFF	TGTGCCAGTAGTAGATCCTATAGGACAGGGTCCACCGGGGAGCTGTTTTTT
TRBV20-1	TRBJ1-6	NA	NA	CSASRQATYNSPLHF	TGCAGTGCTAGTCGCCAGGCAACCTATAATTCACCCCTCCACTTT
TRBV30	TRBJ1-2	TRBD1	once	CARGTGNYGYTF	TGTGCCCGAGGGACAGGGAACTATGGCTACACCTTC
TRBV6-5	TRBJ1-3	NA	NA	CASIVDNSGNTIYF	TGTGCCAGCATTGTAGACAACTCTGGAAACACCATATATTTT
TRBV19	TRBJ1-6	TRBD1	few	CASSDLAGGGNSPLHF	TGTGCCAGTAGCGATCTGGCAGGGGGTGGGAATTCACCCCTCCACTTT
TRBV6-5	TRBJ1-3	TRBD1	NA	CASSRTGPNTIYF	TGTGCCAGCAGCCGGACAGGGCCAAACACCATATATTTT
TRBV2	TRBJ1-1	NA	NA	CASSESGQRNTEAFF	TGTGCCAGCAGTGAGTCTGGACAGCGGAACACTGAAGCTTTCTTT
TRBV28	TRBJ2-1	TRBD2	NA	CASSPYGLAGDYNEQFF	TGTGCCAGCAGTCCTTACGGACTAGCGGGAGACTACAATGAGCAGTTCTTC
TRBV30	TRBJ1-2	TRBD1	NA	CAWSRNRGSLYGYTF	TGTGCCTGGAGTCGGAACAGGGGATCGTTGTATGGCTACACCTTC
TRBV5-1	TRBJ2-1	TRBD1	NA	CASSLDRGSEQFF	TGCGCCAGCAGCTTGGACAGGGGGAGTGAGCAGTTCTTC
TRBV4-1	TRBJ2-7	TRBD1	NA	CASSRDRGSSYEQYF	TGCGCCAGCAGCCGGGACAGGGGGAGCTCCTACGAGCAGTACTTC
TRBV7-3	TRBJ2-7	NA	NA	CASSSPLGAYGYEQYF	TGTGCCAGCAGCTCCCCCCTAGGGGCGTACGGCTACGAGCAGTACTTC
TRBV15	TRBJ1-2	NA	NA	CATSRHADNYGYTF	TGTGCCACCAGCCGCCACGCGGATAACTATGGCTACACCTTC
TRBV10-2	TRBJ2-7	NA	NA	CASSDIGQRYEQYF	TGCGCCAGCAGTGATATAGGACAACGCTACGAGCAGTACTTC
TRBV20-1	TRBJ2-7	TRBD2	NA	CSASSWGGTFYEQYF	TGCAGTGCTAGTTCCTGGGGGGGGACCTTCTACGAGCAGTACTTC
TRBV5-4	TRBJ1-1	TRBD1	NA	CASSLAGQVGTEAFF	TGTGCCAGCAGCTTGGCGGGACAGGTGGGAACTGAAGCTTTCTTT
TRBV6-5	TRBJ2-1	TRBD2	NA	CASRDVGGIYNEQFF	TGTGCCAGCAGGGACGTGGGGGGGATCTACAATGAGCAGTTCTTC
TRBV5-4	TRBJ2-2	TRBD2	NA	CASSAGTSGKSNTGELFF	TGTGCCAGCAGCGCAGGGACTAGCGGGAAATCGAACACCGGGGAGCTGTTTTTT